The T cell receptor beta chain under discussion was sequenced for a study of shared clonotypes between healthy human individuals. Assay: immunoSEQ multiplex PCR; the TCRdb copy retains only in-frame clones and omits some. The table shows millions of clones, with more than 80% occurring only once. This clone was observed a few times. Germline values: CDR1 SNHLY, CDR2 FYNNEI. Trimming removed 3 bases at V and 9 bases at J, with 12 bases between. This CDR3 is built from 13 residues. This TCR came from a man aged 18 to 30 in good health. The material sequenced was naive CD4+ T cells sorted from blood. As for subset: CD45RA+ positively selected. The chain is built from TRBV2 and TRBJ1-5; D might be TRBD1 (5 bases). DNA of the CDR3: TGTGCCAGCAGTGACGAGGGAACAGGGCCCCAGCATTTT. This codes for CASSDEGTGPQHF.